This T cell receptor beta chain originates from a study of blood T cell repertoires in COVID-19. Participants were aged roughly 18 to 90 years, lived in roughly 23 US areas, and enrolled virtually. Self-reported history from a screening survey and questionnaire set each donor's cohort. Losses at the gene ends were 4 bases for V and 6 bases for J; bases not matched to a gene: 11. The CDR3 has 16 residues. In germline, CDR1 is WNHNN, CDR2 SYGVQD (reference sequence). Methods used by the authors: Cell counts per sample came from amplifying reference gene primers. Libraries were prepared by immunoSEQ multiplex PCR; TCRdb keeps only in-frame clonotypes and omits some of them. Clone size and V and J calls were adopted from that table, with D and trimming inferred from the DNA. Of about 190,000 clones in the sample, about 85% were seen once.

The sequence came from a woman aged 40 to 55 in a cohort exposed to, infected with or recovered from COVID-19 (not recorded which). The specimen sequenced was PBMCs or T cells enriched from blood (not recorded which). The gene calls are TRBV10-1 and TRBJ1-5; 8 nucleotides align to TRBD1. The CDR3 spells CASSAGTGRSIQPQHF. CDR3 DNA sequence: TGCGCCAGCAGTGCCGGGACAGGTCGGTCGATTCAGCCCCAGCATTTT.